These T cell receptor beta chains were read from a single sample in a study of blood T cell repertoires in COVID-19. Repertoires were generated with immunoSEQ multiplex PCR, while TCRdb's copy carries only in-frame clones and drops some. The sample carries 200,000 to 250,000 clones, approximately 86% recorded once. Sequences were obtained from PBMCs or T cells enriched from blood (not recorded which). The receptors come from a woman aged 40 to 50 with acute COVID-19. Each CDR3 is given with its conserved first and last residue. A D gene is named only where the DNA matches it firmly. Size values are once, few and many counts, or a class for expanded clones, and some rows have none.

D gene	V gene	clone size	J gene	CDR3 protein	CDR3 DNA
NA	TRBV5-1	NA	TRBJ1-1	CASSLQMNTEAFF	TGCGCCAGCAGCTTGCAGATGAACACTGAAGCTTTCTTT
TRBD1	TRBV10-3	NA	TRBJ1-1	CAISESETGGLNTEAFF	TGTGCCATCAGTGAGTCGGAGACAGGGGGCCTGAACACTGAAGCTTTCTTT
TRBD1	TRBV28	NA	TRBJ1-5	CASSLDRVLNQPQHF	TGTGCCAGCAGTTTAGACAGGGTCCTCAATCAGCCCCAGCATTTT
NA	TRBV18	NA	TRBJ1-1	CASSPQGRTEAFF	TGTGCCAGCTCACCACAGGGGCGCACTGAAGCTTTCTTT
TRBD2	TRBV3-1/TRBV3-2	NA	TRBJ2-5	CASSLTSGRAAETQYF	TGTGCCAGCAGCCTGACTAGCGGGAGGGCCGCAGAGACCCAGTACTTC
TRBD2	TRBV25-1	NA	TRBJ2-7	CASSDPSGSYEQYF	TGTGCCAGCAGTGACCCTAGCGGGAGCTACGAGCAGTACTTC
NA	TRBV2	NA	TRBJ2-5	CASSVVDTVAQYF	TGTGCCAGCAGTGTAGTGGACACGGTGGCCCAGTACTTC
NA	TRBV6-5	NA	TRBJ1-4	CASSYGAATNEKLFF	TGTGCCAGCAGTTATGGGGCCGCAACTAATGAAAAACTGTTTTTT
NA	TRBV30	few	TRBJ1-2	CAWSPRTPGYTF	TGTGCCTGGAGTCCAAGGACTCCTGGCTACACCTTC
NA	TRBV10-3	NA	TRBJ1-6	CAISTGSNSPLHF	TGTGCCATCTCAACAGGGTCGAATTCACCCCTCCACTTT
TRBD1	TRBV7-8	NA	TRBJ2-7	CASSQNRGSSYEQYF	TGTGCCAGCAGCCAGAACAGGGGAAGCTCCTACGAGCAGTACTTC
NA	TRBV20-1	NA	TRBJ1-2	CRPSEGGYTF	TGCAGACCTTCAGAGGGTGGCTACACCTTC
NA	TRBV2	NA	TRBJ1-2	CASSNSQGFYGYTF	TGTGCCAGCAGTAACTCACAGGGCTTCTATGGCTACACCTTC
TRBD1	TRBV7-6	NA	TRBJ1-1	CASSLGLTGGEAFF	TGTGCCAGCAGCTTAGGACTTACAGGGGGTGAAGCTTTCTTT
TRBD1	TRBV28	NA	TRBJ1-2	CASSKDRGYGYTF	TGTGCCAGCAGCAAGGACAGGGGGTATGGCTACACCTTC
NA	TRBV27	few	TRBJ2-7	CASSSRDRRGEQYF	TGTGCCAGCAGTTCCCGGGACCGGCGGGGCGAGCAGTACTTC
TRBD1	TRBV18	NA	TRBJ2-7	CASSPIGTGFTEQYF	TGTGCCAGCTCACCGATCGGGACAGGCTTTACCGAGCAGTACTTC
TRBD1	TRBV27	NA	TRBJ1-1	CASSPQGANTEAFF	TGTGCCAGCAGTCCTCAGGGGGCGAACACTGAAGCTTTCTTT
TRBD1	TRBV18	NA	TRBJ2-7	CASSLQGQGSYEQYF	TGTGCCAGCTCACTCCAGGGACAGGGTTCCTACGAGCAGTACTTC
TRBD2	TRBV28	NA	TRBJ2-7	CASSLFTSGSSGEQYF	TGTGCCAGCAGTTTATTTACTAGCGGGAGTTCGGGCGAGCAGTACTTC
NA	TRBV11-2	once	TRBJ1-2	CASSLAPDRNYGYTF	TGTGCCAGCAGCTTAGCCCCCGACAGAAACTATGGCTACACCTTC
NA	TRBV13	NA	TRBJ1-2	CASSPREEVRVGGYTF	TGTGCCAGCAGCCCCCGGGAAGAAGTAAGAGTTGGTGGCTACACCTTC
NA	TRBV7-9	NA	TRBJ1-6	CASSFRNSPLHF	TGTGCCAGCAGCTTCAGAAATTCACCCCTCCACTTT
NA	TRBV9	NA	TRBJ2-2	CASSTQGQTNTGELFF	TGTGCCAGCAGCACCCAGGGACAAACGAACACCGGGGAGCTGTTTTTT